This TCR beta chain originates from a study of cytotoxic CD8 clonotypes in ibrutinib-treated CLL. The wider study: Per sample, productive templates averaged approximately 260,000 and productive rearrangements averaged approximately 90,000.

Some clones are missing from TCRdb's copy, which holds only in-frame ones; the method was immunoSEQ multiplex PCR. Of roughly 42,000 clones listed, 60% to 80% are singletons. This receptor was taken from a human donor with chronic lymphocytic leukemia. The specimen comprised PBMCs, sampled after 24 months of ibrutinib treatment.

The CDR3 DNA is TGTGCCAGCAGTTTGCTCGGTCAAACCAAAAACATTCAGTACTTC. It is translated as CASSLLGQTKNIQYF. V is TRBV28 and J is TRBJ2-4; D gene unclear. The CDR3 sequence is 15 residues long. The V and J ends lost 3 bases and 2 bases respectively, with 11 bases between them. Germline CDR1 MDHEN, CDR2 SYDVKM.